A single sample is the source of the 16 T cell receptor beta chains below, sequenced in a study of tumor-infiltrating lymphocytes in localized non-small cell lung cancer. The protocol was immunoSEQ multiplex PCR, while the TCRdb copy is restricted to in-frame clones and leaves out a portion. This sample has around 2,800 clones, with 50% to 75% found just once. The sample was uninvolved lung tissue not adjacent to the tumor. These TCRs come from a human donor with non-small cell lung cancer.

The chain is built from TRBV7-8 and TRBJ1-1; 7 nucleotides align to TRBD1. With 2 bases clipped from V and 6 bases from J, the junction kept 21 bases outside the gene matches. CDR3 length: 19 residues. CDR1 is SGHVS and CDR2 is FQNEAQ in the germline V gene. CDR3 loop: CASSLMVGGLQGPLPEAFF. The CDR3 DNA is TGTGCCAGCAGCTTAATGGTAGGAGGCTTACAGGGGCCCCTACCTGAAGCTTTCTTT.

The chain is built from TRBV7-1 and TRBJ2-7, with 9 bases that match TRBD2. TRBV7-1 is labeled an ORF, and its function is uncertain. J gave up 4 bases and V 4 bases, and 5 bases lay outside the gene matches. The CDR3 loop spans 14 amino acids. In nucleotides, the CDR3 is TGTGCCAGCAGCTTAGGCAGCGGGAGGTACGAGCAGTACTTC. It codes for CASSLGSGRYEQYF.

The V call is TRBV6-4, the J call TRBJ1-1; D call uncertain. Trimming stripped 4 bases from V and 3 bases from J, with 6 bases between. The CDR3 is made up of 12 amino acids. Germline lookup yields CDR1 MRHNA and CDR2 SNTAGT. The CDR3 DNA sequence: TGTGCCAGCAGTGTCTCATACACTGAAGCTTTCTTT. The encoded protein is CASSVSYTEAFF.

The chain joins TRBV6-6 to TRBJ1-2, with a possible D match to TRBD1 (6 bases). The CDR3 has 13 residues. Trimming stripped 6 bases from V and 4 bases from J, with 12 bases between. Germline assignment: CDR1 MNHNY and CDR2 SVGAGI (reference sequence). In DNA, the CDR3 is TGTGCCAGCAGACAGGGATGGCTCTATGGCTACACCTTC. Protein: CASRQGWLYGYTF.

Only a few counts were recorded for this clone. The chain joins TRBV7-9 to TRBJ1-1, with 7 bases that match TRBD1. This CDR3 comprises 16 residues. V was pared by 4 bases and J by 5 bases, with 13 bases of the junction left unmatched. Germline loops: CDR1 SEHNR, CDR2 FQNEAQ (reference sequence). CDR3 in amino acids: CASSSTFTGEATEAFF. CDR3 sequence (DNA): TGTGCCAGCAGCTCGACATTTACAGGGGAGGCAACTGAAGCTTTCTTT.

This chain uses TRBV20-1 with TRBJ2-1, with D uncertain. Trimming removed 5 bases from V and 10 bases from J, with 12 bases in between. Germline CDR1 reads DFQATT; CDR2 reads SNEGSKA (reference sequence). The length of the CDR3 is 11 residues. The DNA for the CDR3 is TGCAGTGCTCCATGGGTTGGGGAGCAGTTCTTC. Translating gives CSAPWVGEQFF.

V usage is TRBV19 and J usage is TRBJ1-1; tentatively, D is TRBD1 (5 bases). This CDR3 is built from 12 residues. Between the trimmed V and J ends, which lost 5 bases and 10 bases, there was a span of 14 bases. Germline V gives CDR1 LNHDA, CDR2 SQIVND (reference sequence). The CDR3 region has the DNA TGTGCCAGTAGTCCCCGGACGGGGGTAGCTTTCTTT. As protein: CASSPRTGVAFF. Together with reference TRBV19 and TRBJ1-1, the CDR3 gives the full variable domain: DGGITQSPKYLFRKEGQNVTLSCEQNLNHDAMYWYRQDPGQGLRLIYYSQIVNDFQKGDIAEGYSVSREKKESFPLTVTSAQKNPTAFYLCASSPRTGVAFFGQGTRLTVV.

This sequence joins TRBV28 and TRBJ1-1, with 8 bases aligning to TRBD1. Germline assignment: CDR1 MDHEN and CDR2 SYDVKM. V dropped 1 base and J dropped 7; count of bases not matched to a gene: 2. The CDR3 contains 13 residues. This CDR3 reads CASSLFGTGEAFF. CDR3 DNA: TGTGCCAGCAGTTTATTTGGGACAGGTGAAGCTTTCTTT.

V gene TRBV5-6 combines with J gene TRBJ2-5, with 9 positions matching TRBD1. Germline V gives CDR1 SGHDT, CDR2 YYEEEE. The CDR3 has 14 residues. J gave up 4 bases and V 3 bases, and 4 bases lay outside the gene matches. CDR3 DNA: TGTGCCAGCAGCTGGGACAGGGTTGGAGAGACCCAGTACTTC. This encodes CASSWDRVGETQYF.

This chain uses TRBV4-3 with TRBJ1-2; possibly TRBD1 for D (5 bases). V was trimmed by 0 bases and J by 5 bases, leaving 13 bases between them. The CDR3 runs 15 residues. The germline gives CDR1 LGHNA, CDR2 YSLEER. The CDR3 bases are TGCGCCAGCAGCCAAGATAGGGACCGCCCGTATGGCTACACCTTC. It is translated as CASSQDRDRPYGYTF.

The sample holds a few counts of this clone. This rearrangement joins TRBV6-1 to TRBJ1-5, with a weak D call TRBD1 (6 bases). The germline V gene encodes CDR1 MNHNS and CDR2 SASEGT. V shed 10 bases and J shed 0 bases, with 13 bases lying between them. The CDR3 loop spans 14 amino acids. The CDR3 region is CATWTANSNQPQHF. The CDR3 DNA sequence: TGTGCCACCTGGACAGCAAATAGCAATCAGCCCCAGCATTTT.

The rearrangement links TRBV10-3 to TRBJ1-2; D gene unclear. The CDR3 is 13 amino acids. V was clipped by 6 bases and J by 6 bases, with 14 bases between them. Germline CDR1 is ENHRY and CDR2 is SYGVKD. CDR3 in amino acids: CAIRKDESDGYTF. As DNA, the CDR3 is TGTGCCATCAGGAAGGACGAGAGCGATGGCTACACCTTC.

This clone counts as large (0.1 to 1%). The V and J genes are TRBV28 and TRBJ2-7; D uncertain. This CDR3 spans 15 amino acids. V was shortened by 5 bases and J by 1 base, with 15 bases between the two germline ends. CDR1 and CDR2 (germline): MDHEN, SYDVKM. The CDR3 DNA reads as TGTGCCAGCAGTCCCCCTGGACGTGGGTCCTACGAGCAGTACTTC. Protein product: CASSPPGRGSYEQYF.

The rearrangement links TRBV25-1 to TRBJ1-6; no clear D gene. V lost 2 bases and J lost 7, with 6 bases in between. CDR3 length equals 13 residues. Per germline, CDR1 MGHDK and CDR2 SYGVNS. CDR3 nucleotide sequence: TGTGCCAGCAGTGAAACAGAAAATTCACCCCTCCACTTT. This translates into CASSETENSPLHF.

CDR3 loop: CASSTRTGTNTEAFF. In DNA form, the CDR3 reads TGTGCCAGCAGTACCAGGACAGGAACCAACACTGAAGCTTTCTTT. This chain links TRBV6-6 with TRBJ1-1, with 7 bases that match TRBD1. Germline assignment: CDR1 MNHNY and CDR2 SVGAGI (reference sequence). The CDR3 runs 15 residues. J gave up 2 bases and V 5 bases, and 8 bases lay outside the gene matches.

The chain has TRBV11-2 and TRBJ2-7; D ambiguous. The CDR3 is 15 amino acids. Looked up from germline, CDR1 is SGHAT and CDR2 is FQNNGV. Trimming took 6 bases from V and 2 from J, leaving 17 bases between them. The CDR3 loop reads CASSFYSDRTYEQYF. The CDR3, as DNA: TGTGCCAGCAGTTTCTACTCGGACCGAACCTACGAGCAGTACTTC.